The clone carrying this TCR beta chain has only a few counts. What it binds is unknown. The data derive from a study of T cells after yellow fever vaccination. Findings and limits, study-wide: Faster peaking, at day 5 versus 15, marked a secondary response that was weaker. The study re-detected most primary-vaccination clones after the booster (approximately 97% CD4, around 90% CD8).

One entry per CDR3 protein results from TCRdb running MiXCR on the 5' RACE reads. This repertoire shows just under 600,000 distinct CDR3 sequences, roughly 14% found once; its top ten account for around an eighth. The V gene's germline CDR1 is SGHTA and CDR2 FQGNSA. CDR3 length: 14 residues. After removal of 3 bases from V and 4 bases from J, the junction contained 5 bases not matched to a gene. V usage is TRBV7-2 and J usage is TRBJ2-7, with 8 bases identical to TRBD2. The specimen was PBMCs, collected on the day of the yellow fever booster vaccination. The receptor was isolated from a man aged 30-40 years who received the YFV17D yellow fever vaccine. CDR3 coding DNA: TGTGCCAGCAGCTTTTTTGCGGGAGGTTACGAGCAGTACTTC. The encoded protein is CASSFFAGGYEQYF.